The sequence of this T cell receptor beta chain was determined in a study of blood T cell repertoires in COVID-19. Study at large: Collection of acute and convalescent COVID-19 samples took place in the United States, Italy and Spain. T cells, B-cell-depleted T cells, or PBMCs provided the cDNA or gDNA that served as material.

Trimming pared 5 bases from V and 3 bases from J, leaving 11 bases between. This CDR3 has 14 amino acids. Germline V lookup: CDR1 SEHNR, CDR2 FQNEAQ (reference sequence). This clone was seen once. Profiled with immunoSEQ multiplex PCR; TCRdb holds only in-frame clones, not every one. The data hold roughly 230,000 clones, with 85% observed a single time. The chain couples TRBV7-9 to TRBJ1-5; D might be TRBD1 (5 bases). The sequencing input was peripheral blood. The source of this sequence is a woman aged 60-70 years with active or convalescent COVID-19. Written as DNA, the CDR3 is TGTGCCAGCAGCCCCGGGGGGATCAATCAGCCCCAGCATTTT. It is translated as CASSPGGINQPQHF.